This TCR beta chain was obtained from a study of response to subunit inactivated influenza vaccine (dated by TCRdb to the late 2010s). Describing the broader study: Deep quantitative profiling of the T cell receptor repertoire was used in the study to follow responses to a trivalent subunit inactivated influenza vaccine. The full study reports these points: It was suggested by the authors that each seasonal influenza vaccination may recruit only a limited number of new T cells.

Between the V and J ends, shortened by 4 bases and 2 bases respectively, the junction contains 9 bases. The CDR3 contains 13 residues, cysteine and phenylalanine counted. Kept here is only the CDR3 DNA, which spans 39 bases and is read in frame from base 1. CDR1 and CDR2, looked up from the germline V gene, are SGHAT and FQNNGV. This clonotype was seen only a few times. What antigen it recognizes has not been identified. Per-nucleotide qualities are absent, and no much larger clonotype sits a single base away. The library relied on RT-PCR. Reads for this sample came from an Illumina HiSeq 2500. TCRdb's own reprocessing of the public reads used fastp at Q25 and MiXCR and kept productive beta chains. For every CDR3 protein sequence, its rows merge into one entry that carries the most common genes and DNA. In all, the sample holds a few hundred thousand distinct CDR3 sequences, and more than 7% of those were seen once. Of the sample, less than 15% is held by the ten largest clones.

The origin of this receptor is a man aged 45-69 years who received an inactivated influenza vaccine. Donor details come from another sample of the same person, matched by shared clones. The rearranged chain carries TRBV11-2 and TRBJ2-7, with no reliable assignment of the D segment. Sequenced material: PBMCs from blood, taken around 25 months after vaccination. Here is the DNA: TGTGCCAGCAGCTACACCAACCCCTACGAGCAGTACTTC. Translated, this is CASSYTNPYEQYF.